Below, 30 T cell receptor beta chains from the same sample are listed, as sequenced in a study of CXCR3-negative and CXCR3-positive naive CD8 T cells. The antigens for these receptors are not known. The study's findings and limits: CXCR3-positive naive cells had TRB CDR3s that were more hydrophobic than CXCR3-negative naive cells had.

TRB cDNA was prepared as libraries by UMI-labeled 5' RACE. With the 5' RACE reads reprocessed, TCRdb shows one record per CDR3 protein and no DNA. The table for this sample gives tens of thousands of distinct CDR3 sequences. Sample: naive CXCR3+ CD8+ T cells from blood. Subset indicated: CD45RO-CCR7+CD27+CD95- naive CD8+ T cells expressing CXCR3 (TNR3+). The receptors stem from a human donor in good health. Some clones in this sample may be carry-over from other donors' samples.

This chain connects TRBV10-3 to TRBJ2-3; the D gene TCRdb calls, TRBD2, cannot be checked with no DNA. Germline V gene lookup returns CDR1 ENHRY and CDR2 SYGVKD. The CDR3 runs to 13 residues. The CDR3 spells CAISVLVLDTQYF.

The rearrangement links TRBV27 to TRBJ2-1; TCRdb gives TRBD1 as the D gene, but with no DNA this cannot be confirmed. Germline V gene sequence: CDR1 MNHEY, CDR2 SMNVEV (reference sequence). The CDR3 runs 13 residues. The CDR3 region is CASSSGGPNEQFF.

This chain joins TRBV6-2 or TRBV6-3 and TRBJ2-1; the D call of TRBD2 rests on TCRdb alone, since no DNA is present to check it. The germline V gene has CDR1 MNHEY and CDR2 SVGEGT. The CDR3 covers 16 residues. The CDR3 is CASSSPSGGYYNEQFF.

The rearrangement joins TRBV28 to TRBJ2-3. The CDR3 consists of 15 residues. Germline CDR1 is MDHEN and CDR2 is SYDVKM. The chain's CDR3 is CASSQQTVTTDTQYF.

This CDR3 is CATGQGAYEQYF. The chain combines TRBV6-6 with TRBJ2-7; TCRdb's D call, TRBD1, is unchecked because there is no DNA. The length of the CDR3 is 12 residues. Looked up from germline, CDR1 is MNHNY and CDR2 is SVGAGI (reference sequence).

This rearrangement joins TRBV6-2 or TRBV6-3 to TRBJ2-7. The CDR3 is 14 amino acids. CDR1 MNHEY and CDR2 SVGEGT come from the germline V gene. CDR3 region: CASSYEPSAYEQYF.

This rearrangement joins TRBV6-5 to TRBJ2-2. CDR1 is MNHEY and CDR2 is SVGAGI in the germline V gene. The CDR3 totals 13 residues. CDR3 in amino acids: CASSYENTGELFF.

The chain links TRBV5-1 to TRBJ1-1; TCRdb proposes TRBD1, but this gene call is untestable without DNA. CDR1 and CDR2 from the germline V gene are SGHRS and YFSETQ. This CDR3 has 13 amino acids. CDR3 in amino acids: CASSLWGETEAFF.

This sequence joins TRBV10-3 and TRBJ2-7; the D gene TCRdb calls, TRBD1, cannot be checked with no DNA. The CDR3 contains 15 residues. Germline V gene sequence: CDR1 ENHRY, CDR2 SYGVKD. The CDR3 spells CAISESTGQDYEQYF.

The CDR3 is CSARSWDWTASSYNSPLHF. J is TRBJ1-6 and V is TRBV20-1; without DNA, the TCRdb call of TRBD1 cannot be checked. The CDR3 spans 19 residues. Per germline, CDR1 DFQATT and CDR2 SNEGSKA (reference sequence).

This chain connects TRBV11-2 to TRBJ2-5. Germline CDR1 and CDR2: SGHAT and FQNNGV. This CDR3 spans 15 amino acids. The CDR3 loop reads CASSLEPQTQETQYF.

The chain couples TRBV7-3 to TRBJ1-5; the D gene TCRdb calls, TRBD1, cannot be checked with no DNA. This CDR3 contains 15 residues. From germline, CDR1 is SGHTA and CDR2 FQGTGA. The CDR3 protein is CATPPTGHRNQPQHF.

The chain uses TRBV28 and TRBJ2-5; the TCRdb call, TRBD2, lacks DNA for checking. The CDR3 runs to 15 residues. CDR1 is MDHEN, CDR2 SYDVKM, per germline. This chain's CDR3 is CASKSTSRSQETQYF.

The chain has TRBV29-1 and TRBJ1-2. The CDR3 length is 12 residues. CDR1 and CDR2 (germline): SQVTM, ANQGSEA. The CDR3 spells CSVADANYGYTF.

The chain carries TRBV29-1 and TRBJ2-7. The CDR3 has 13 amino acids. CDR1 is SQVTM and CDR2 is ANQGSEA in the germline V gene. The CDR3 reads CSVEDLSSYEQYF.

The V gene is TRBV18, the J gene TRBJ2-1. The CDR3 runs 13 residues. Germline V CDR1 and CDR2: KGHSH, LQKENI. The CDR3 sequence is CASSPLVGLEQFF.

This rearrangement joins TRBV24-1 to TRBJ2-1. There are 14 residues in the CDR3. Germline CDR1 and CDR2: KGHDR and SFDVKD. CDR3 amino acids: CATSDFESYNEQFF.

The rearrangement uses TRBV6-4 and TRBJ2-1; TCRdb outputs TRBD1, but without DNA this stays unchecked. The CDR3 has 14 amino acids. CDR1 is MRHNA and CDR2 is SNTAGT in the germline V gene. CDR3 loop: CASSRTGEGNEQFF.

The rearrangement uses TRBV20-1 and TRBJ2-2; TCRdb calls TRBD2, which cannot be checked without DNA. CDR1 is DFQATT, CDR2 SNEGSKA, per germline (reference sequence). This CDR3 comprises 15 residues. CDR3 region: CGAKDSGGNTGELFF.

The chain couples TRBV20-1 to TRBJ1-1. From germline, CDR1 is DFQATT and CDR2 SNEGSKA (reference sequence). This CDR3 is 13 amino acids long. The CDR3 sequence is CSARGVLNTEAFF.

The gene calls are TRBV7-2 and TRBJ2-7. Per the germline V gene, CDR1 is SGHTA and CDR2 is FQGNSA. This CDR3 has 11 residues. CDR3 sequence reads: CASSWSYEQYF.

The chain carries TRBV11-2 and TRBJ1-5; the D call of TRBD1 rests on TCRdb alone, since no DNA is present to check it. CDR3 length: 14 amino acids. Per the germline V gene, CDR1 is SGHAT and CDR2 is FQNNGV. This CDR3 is CASSLVMGDQPQHF.

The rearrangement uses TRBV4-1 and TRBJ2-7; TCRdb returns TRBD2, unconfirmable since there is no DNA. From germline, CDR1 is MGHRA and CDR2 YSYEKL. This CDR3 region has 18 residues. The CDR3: CASSAWTASALLFGEQYF.

This CDR3 reads CASSPRNRVFTEAFF. The rearrangement joins TRBV9 to TRBJ1-1; the D call from TCRdb, TRBD1, cannot be confirmed without DNA. The CDR3 has 15 amino acids. Germline V gene lookup returns CDR1 SGDLS and CDR2 YYNGEE. Based on the CDR3 plus reference TRBV9 and TRBJ1-1, the full variable domain is DSGVTQTPKHLITATGQRVTLRCSPRSGDLSVYWYQQSLDQGLQFLIQYYNGEERAKGNILERFSAQQFPDLHSELNLSSLELGDSALYFCASSPRNRVFTEAFFGQGTRLTVV.

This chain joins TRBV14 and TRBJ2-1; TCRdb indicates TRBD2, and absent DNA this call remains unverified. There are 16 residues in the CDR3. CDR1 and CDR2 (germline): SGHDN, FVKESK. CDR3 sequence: CASSQARVAAYNEQFF.

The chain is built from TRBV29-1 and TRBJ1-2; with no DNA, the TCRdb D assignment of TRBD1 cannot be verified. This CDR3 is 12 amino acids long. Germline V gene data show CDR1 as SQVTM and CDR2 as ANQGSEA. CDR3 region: CGAATGGSGYTF.

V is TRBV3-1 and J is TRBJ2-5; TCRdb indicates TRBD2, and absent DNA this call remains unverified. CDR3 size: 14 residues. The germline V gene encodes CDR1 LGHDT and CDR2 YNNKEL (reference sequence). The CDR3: CASRPGLVQETQYF.

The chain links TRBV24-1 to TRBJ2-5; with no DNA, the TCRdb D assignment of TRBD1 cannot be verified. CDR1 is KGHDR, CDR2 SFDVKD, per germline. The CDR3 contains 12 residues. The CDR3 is CATVRGPETQYF.

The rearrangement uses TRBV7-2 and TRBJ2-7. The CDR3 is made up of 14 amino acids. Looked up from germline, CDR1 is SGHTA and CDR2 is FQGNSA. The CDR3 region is CASSLIDLSYEQYF.

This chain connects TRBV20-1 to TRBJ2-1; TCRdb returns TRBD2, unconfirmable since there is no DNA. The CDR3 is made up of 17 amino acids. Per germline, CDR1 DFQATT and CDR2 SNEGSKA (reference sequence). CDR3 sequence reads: CSASGLAGGPSGHEQFF.